The T cell receptor beta chain described here comes from a study of cytomegalovirus exposure and HLA in healthy donors. A note on this clone: As yet, its antigen is unknown.

Findings of the study overall: Links to common viral pathogens appeared, in a later analysis, for several of the most significant clusters. Cytomegalovirus association was assigned to approximately 160 TCR beta chains.

The PCR had 60 Vbeta and 13 Jbeta primers. Data came from immunoSEQ multiplex PCR; TCRdb stores just in-frame clones and leaves some out. The repertoire holds over 150,000 clones, with 65% to 85% as singletons. The CDR3 is 15 residues long. The germline CDR1 and CDR2 sequences are MNHNY and SVGAGI (reference sequence). V was shortened by 4 bases and J by 1 base, with 10 bases between the two germline ends. Sequenced sample: PBMCs. The gene calls are TRBV6-6 and TRBJ2-2; D is ambiguous. The TCR comes from a woman in her thirties or forties in good health and CMV-seropositive. CDR3 sequence reads: CASSLIALNTGELFF. The CDR3 coding sequence is TGTGCCAGCAGTTTAATAGCCTTGAACACCGGGGAGCTGTTTTTT.